Below are 7 T cell receptor beta chains sequenced from a single sample in a study of blood T cell repertoires in COVID-19. Method: immunoSEQ multiplex PCR; TCRdb's copy keeps in-frame clones and lacks some. The table lists 160,000 or so clones, 80% of them singletons, with approximately 5.4% in the top ten. Sequenced material: PBMCs or T cells enriched from blood (not recorded which). The receptor source for this set is a middle-aged man who had recovered from COVID-19.

The gene calls are TRBV27 and TRBJ1-2; D perhaps matches TRBD1 (5 bases). CDR1 and CDR2 from the germline V gene are MNHEY and SMNVEV (reference sequence). V was trimmed by 7 bases and J by 6 bases, leaving 18 bases between them. The CDR3 extends over 14 amino acids. CDR3 in DNA: TGTGCCAGCACTATCAGGGATGGTTTTCATGGCTACACCTTC. Its protein product is CASTIRDGFHGYTF.

In DNA, the CDR3 is TGTGCCAGCAGCTCGCGGGGTTCGCGGGGCATCACTAATGAAAAACTGTTTTTT. Encoded protein: CASSSRGSRGITNEKLFF. This chain uses TRBV5-4 with TRBJ1-4; possible D gene TRBD1, 5 bases. Germline V gives CDR1 SGHNT, CDR2 YYREEE (reference sequence). Trimming pared 3 bases from V and 2 bases from J, leaving 20 bases between. This CDR3 has 18 residues.

This clone was recorded a few times. The V gene is TRBV5-1, the J gene TRBJ2-5, with D possibly TRBD1 on 5 matching bases. CDR3 length: 13 amino acids. Germline lookup yields CDR1 SGHRS and CDR2 YFSETQ. Trimming left V 7 bases short and J 7 bases short, with 17 bases between. The CDR3 reads CASSVQGDATQYF. CDR3 sequence (DNA): TGCGCCAGCTCCGTTCAGGGTGACGCGACCCAGTACTTC.

Note on this clone: In the same sample, other DNA sequences code for this CDR3. The rearrangement joins TRBV6-5 to TRBJ1-2; TRBD1 matches 9 bases. The junction had 1 base not matched to a gene; V was cut back by 0 bases and J by 2 bases. The CDR3 runs to 15 residues. Germline V gene lookup returns CDR1 MNHEY and CDR2 SVGAGI. CDR3 sequence reads: CASSYSTGGNYGYTF. CDR3 DNA: TGTGCCAGCAGTTACTCGACAGGGGGGAACTATGGCTACACCTTC.

The chain joins TRBV2 to TRBJ1-2; possibly TRBD1 for D (6 bases). Trimming shortened V by 6 bases and J by 3 bases, and 11 bases separated the two germline ends. This CDR3 is built from 13 residues. The germline V gene has CDR1 SNHLY and CDR2 FYNNEI. The CDR3 DNA follows: TGTGCCAGCAGAGCGGGACAAGACTATGGCTACACCTTC. Amino acid sequence: CASRAGQDYGYTF. The variable domain in full, completed from reference TRBV2 and TRBJ1-2, reads EPEVTQTPSHQVTQMGQEVILRCVPISNHLYFYWYRQILGQKVEFLVSFYNNEISEKSEIFDDQFSVERPDGSNFTLKIRSTKLEDSAMYFCASRAGQDYGYTFGSGTRLTVV.

V gene TRBV7-6 combines with J gene TRBJ1-1, with D possibly matching TRBD1 (6 bases). The CDR3 has 16 amino acids. The ends were cut back, 5 bases at V and 1 base at J, with 17 bases in the middle. Per the germline V gene, CDR1 is SGHVS and CDR2 is FNYEAQ. CDR3 sequence (DNA): TGTGCCAGCAGCCAGGGGAGGGTCGGGGGGAACACTGAAGCTTTCTTT. Translated: CASSQGRVGGNTEAFF.

This chain uses TRBV5-8 with TRBJ2-7; D is perhaps TRBD1 (6 bases). Germline values: CDR1 SGHTS, CDR2 YDEGEE. This CDR3 has 12 amino acids. With 8 bases removed from V and 4 bases from J, the gap between germline ends came to 13 bases. In DNA, the CDR3 is TGTGCCAGTACCCTGAGGGGGTACGAGCAGTACTTC. As protein: CASTLRGYEQYF.